What follows are 20 T cell receptor beta chains derived from one specimen sequenced in a study of T cell responses to AZD1222 COVID-19 vaccine. Sequencing was performed with immunoSEQ multiplex PCR; in TCRdb, only in-frame clones are kept and a portion is missing. Of 120,000 or so clones in the sample, about nine tenths are singletons; the top ten hold 7.2%. Here the sequenced sample was peripheral blood, taken on day 0 of AZD1222 vaccination. These receptors originate from an adult in good health.

V usage is TRBV24-1 and J usage is TRBJ1-1; unclear D gene. The V end was cut by 8 bases, the J end by 3 bases, with 9 bases between. The CDR3 consists of 12 residues. The germline V gene has CDR1 KGHDR and CDR2 SFDVKD. The DNA for the CDR3 is TGTGCCACCAAGGGAGAGGACACTGAAGCTTTCTTT. Amino acids: CATKGEDTEAFF.

V and J are TRBV2 and TRBJ2-4; D ambiguous. Germline CDR1 and CDR2: SNHLY and FYNNEI. V gave up 5 bases and J gave up 6 bases, with 20 bases separating them. CDR3 length equals 16 residues. CDR3 nucleotides: TGTGCCAGCAGTTTTGGGAACAGCCGGAGCATAAACATTCAGTACTTC. Translating it yields CASSFGNSRSINIQYF.

This sequence joins TRBV29-1 and TRBJ1-1; 7 positions match TRBD1. Germline V gene lookup returns CDR1 SQVTM and CDR2 ANQGSEA. The trim removed 7 bases at V and 0 bases at J, leaving 5 bases unmatched. The CDR3 is 13 residues long. The CDR3 loop is CSARTGMNTEAFF. CDR3 nucleotides: TGCAGCGCCAGGACAGGTATGAACACTGAAGCTTTCTTT.

The rearrangement links TRBV7-9 to TRBJ2-3; no reliable D call. Germline CDR1 is SEHNR and CDR2 is FQNEAQ (reference sequence). The CDR3 is 13 amino acids. V lost 3 bases and J 3 bases, leaving 7 bases between the germline ends. The CDR3 loop reads CASSLFGTDTQYF. The CDR3 region has the DNA TGTGCCAGCAGCTTGTTTGGAACAGATACGCAGTATTTT.

This chain connects TRBV3-1 (or the pseudogene TRBV3-2) to TRBJ2-7, with D hard to call. Germline CDR1 LGHDT, CDR2 YNNKEL (reference sequence). The CDR3 runs to 12 residues. V was shortened by 1 base and J by 4 bases, with 5 bases between the two germline ends. The CDR3 loop reads CASSQALYEQYF. CDR3 bases: TGTGCCAGCAGCCAAGCCCTATACGAGCAGTACTTC.

The rearrangement joins TRBV5-5 to TRBJ2-1, with 8 nucleotides matching TRBD2. V lost 6 bases, J lost 9 bases, and 17 bases stayed unmatched. The CDR3 is 16 amino acids. The germline V gene has CDR1 SGHKS and CDR2 YYEKEE (reference sequence). This chain's CDR3 is CASTRPEGTRDGEQFF. CDR3 sequence (DNA): TGTGCCAGCACACGACCCGAAGGGACTAGGGACGGTGAGCAGTTCTTC.

The chain links TRBV2 to TRBJ1-1; D call uncertain. Trimming removed 6 bases from V and 0 bases from J, with 11 bases in between. CDR1 SNHLY and CDR2 FYNNEI come from the germline V gene. The CDR3 spans 14 residues. The CDR3 region has the DNA TGTGCCAGCAGCCTCGGGTACGTGAACACTGAAGCTTTCTTT. Translation gives CASSLGYVNTEAFF. Supplemented by reference TRBV2 and TRBJ1-1, the full variable domain reads EPEVTQTPSHQVTQMGQEVILRCVPISNHLYFYWYRQILGQKVEFLVSFYNNEISEKSEIFDDQFSVERPDGSNFTLKIRSTKLEDSAMYFCASSLGYVNTEAFFGQGTRLTVV.

CDR3 residues: CASRETGRETQYF. The DNA of the CDR3 is TGTGCCAGCAGGGAGACAGGGCGAGAGACCCAGTACTTC. J is TRBJ2-5 and V is TRBV25-1, with 7 bases fitting TRBD1. V dropped 6 bases and J dropped 4; count of bases not matched to a gene: 5. Per the germline V gene, CDR1 is MGHDK and CDR2 is SYGVNS. This CDR3 comprises 13 residues.

The rearrangement joins TRBV6-5 to TRBJ2-1; 7 bases agree with TRBD2. The CDR3 extends over 15 amino acids. V trimming: 5 bases; J trimming: 5 bases; junction bases outside the gene matches: 9. CDR1 and CDR2 (germline): MNHEY, SVGAGI. The chain's CDR3 is CASSNYGTTHNEQFF. The DNA of the CDR3 is TGTGCCAGCAGTAACTACGGGACTACCCACAATGAGCAGTTCTTC.

This clone was detected only once. The chain is built from TRBV7-3 and TRBJ2-1; D gene ambiguous. The V and J ends lost 2 bases and 6 bases respectively, with 8 bases between them. Germline CDR1 SGHTA, CDR2 FQGTGA. This CDR3 comprises 13 residues. CDR3 amino acids: CASSLQGGNEQFF. CDR3 DNA sequence: TGTGCCAGCAGCTTACAAGGCGGCAATGAGCAGTTCTTC. The full variable domain, in which reference TRBV7-3 and TRBJ2-1 provide the parts outside the CDR3, is GAGVSQTPSNKVTEKGKYVELRCDPISGHTALYWYRQSLGQGPEFLIYFQGTGAADDSGLPNDRFFAVRPEGSVSTLKIQRTERGDSAVYLCASSLQGGNEQFFGPGTRLTVL.

The V call is TRBV29-1, the J call TRBJ2-7, with 12 bases lining up with TRBD2. V shed 1 base, J shed 0 bases, and the junction held 4 bases outside the gene matches. The CDR3 is 16 residues long. Germline CDR1 is SQVTM and CDR2 is ANQGSEA. Here the CDR3 reads CSVEGLAGGSSYEQYF. Here the CDR3 DNA reads TGCAGCGTTGAAGGTCTAGCGGGAGGGAGCTCCTACGAGCAGTACTTC.

V gene TRBV2 combines with J gene TRBJ2-3, with D perhaps TRBD1 (9 bases). There are 17 residues in the CDR3. Deletions cut 6 bases from V and 2 bases from J, with 21 bases between. Germline CDR1 SNHLY, CDR2 FYNNEI. Here the CDR3 DNA reads TGTGCCAGCAGCCGGGAGGGGACAGGGACCTACACAGATACGCAGTATTTT. Its protein product is CASSREGTGTYTDTQYF.

The DNA for the CDR3 is TGTGCCAGCAGCTTAAGAGGGAGGGGTGAAAAACTGTTTTTT. This translates into CASSLRGRGEKLFF. This chain uses TRBV7-9 with TRBJ1-4; maybe TRBD1 (5 bases). The CDR3 is 14 amino acids. Trimming took off 2 bases at V and 7 bases at J, with 11 bases between the two ends. Germline CDR1 reads SEHNR; CDR2 reads FQNEAQ (reference sequence).

This clone was seen only once. V and J are TRBV18 and TRBJ2-7; perhaps D is TRBD1 or TRBD2 (5 bases each). The germline V gene encodes CDR1 KGHSH and CDR2 LQKENI. This CDR3 is built from 16 residues. V shed 0 bases and J shed 6 bases, with 18 bases lying between them. The CDR3 loop is CASSPPGPQVSSEQYF. The CDR3 DNA reads TGTGCCAGCTCACCACCGGGACCCCAGGTTTCGAGCGAGCAGTACTTC.

The chain couples TRBV4-1 to TRBJ2-1; D gene unclear. In germline, CDR1 is MGHRA, CDR2 YSYEKL. The CDR3 is 13 amino acids. The V end lost 0 bases, the J end lost 15 bases, and 15 bases lay between the germline ends. The CDR3 is CASSQDHGRMGFF. CDR3 DNA: TGCGCCAGCAGCCAAGATCATGGGCGGATGGGGTTCTTC.

This chain links TRBV19 with TRBJ1-1; no clear D. Germline V gene data show CDR1 as LNHDA and CDR2 as SQIVND (reference sequence). The V and J ends lost 10 bases and 2 bases respectively, with 20 bases between them. The CDR3 runs to 15 residues. This CDR3 is CATSPGWALNTEAFF. In DNA form, the CDR3 reads TGTGCCACCTCCCCCGGTTGGGCTCTAAACACTGAAGCTTTCTTT.

This clone is a singleton in its sample. The V and J genes are TRBV19 and TRBJ1-4; D gene unclear. This CDR3 has 14 residues. Germline V lookup: CDR1 LNHDA, CDR2 SQIVND (reference sequence). V dropped 2 bases and J dropped 5 bases, with 9 bases sitting between them. CDR3 protein: CASSIRLMNEKLFF. CDR3 nucleotides: TGTGCCAGTAGTATACGGCTGATGAATGAAAAACTGTTTTTT.

The gene calls are TRBV6-5 and TRBJ2-7; 9 positions match TRBD1. CDR1 is MNHEY and CDR2 is SVGAGI in the germline V gene. The CDR3 totals 15 residues. V lost 6 bases, J lost 1 base, and 7 bases stayed unmatched. The CDR3 nucleotides read TGTGCCAGCAGAACGGAGACAGGGGGTTCCTACGAGCAGTACTTC. It yields the protein CASRTETGGSYEQYF.

V usage is TRBV5-8 and J usage is TRBJ1-1, with a tentative D call TRBD1 (6 bases). Trimming took off 4 bases at V and 3 bases at J, with 13 bases between the two ends. The CDR3 runs 14 residues. CDR1 is SGHTS, CDR2 YDEGEE, per germline. The CDR3 bases are TGTGCCAGCAGCCGGTGGAGGGGGGACACTGAAGCTTTCTTT. It codes for CASSRWRGDTEAFF. Drawing the rest from reference TRBV5-8 and TRBJ1-1, the complete variable domain is EAGVTQSPTHLIKTRGQQATLRCSPISGHTSVYWYQQALGLGLQFLLWYDEGEERNRGNFPPRFSGRQFPNYSSELNVNALELEDSALYLCASSRWRGDTEAFFGQGTRLTVV.

This clone occurred once. The chain joins TRBV5-1 to TRBJ1-5, with 7 bases lining up with TRBD1. The junction had 4 bases not matched to a gene; V was cut back by 3 bases and J by 1 base. The germline V gene has CDR1 SGHRS and CDR2 YFSETQ. This CDR3 has 15 amino acids. CDR3 region: CASSSTGESNQPQHF. CDR3 sequence (DNA): TGCGCCAGCAGCTCTACAGGGGAGAGCAATCAGCCCCAGCATTTT.